One and the same sample provided the 27 T cell receptor beta chains below, sequenced in a study of blood T cell repertoires in COVID-19. This table comes from immunoSEQ multiplex PCR, and its TCRdb copy is limited to in-frame clones, with some not included. The table lists about 160,000 clones, more than 80% of them singletons. What was sequenced was peripheral blood. The receptors were gathered from a man aged 55 to 70 with acute or convalescent COVID-19.

This chain connects TRBV5-1 to TRBJ1-2; TRBD1 aligns across 10 bases. The J segment lost 4 bases and the V segment lost 4 bases, leaving 1 base of the junction unmatched. Germline V CDR1 and CDR2: SGHRS, YFSETQ. The CDR3 sequence is 13 residues long. The CDR3 reads CASSGDRGYGYTF. The CDR3 DNA reads as TGCGCCAGCAGCGGGGACAGGGGCTATGGCTACACCTTC.

V and J are TRBV11-2 and TRBJ1-3, with no clear D. This CDR3 region has 15 residues. Germline V gene sequence: CDR1 SGHAT, CDR2 FQNNGV. V dropped 0 bases and J dropped 2 bases, with 8 bases sitting between them. The CDR3 bases are TGTGCCAGCAGCTTAGATGCGGTCCCTGGAAACACCATATATTTT. Translating gives CASSLDAVPGNTIYF.

The chain has TRBV6-4 and TRBJ2-1; 9 bases line up with TRBD2. Germline V gene lookup returns CDR1 MRHNA and CDR2 SNTAGT. The CDR3 runs 16 residues. The V and J ends lost 0 bases and 8 bases, in that order; junction bases with no gene match: 8. The CDR3 spells CASSDSNAGGPYEQFF. CDR3 coding DNA: TGTGCCAGCAGTGACTCGAACGCGGGGGGGCCATATGAGCAGTTCTTC.

The rearrangement uses TRBV29-1 and TRBJ1-4; D perhaps matches TRBD1 (6 bases). The V end was cut by 7 bases, the J end by 8 bases, with 14 bases between. The CDR3 totals 12 residues. Germline V gives CDR1 SQVTM, CDR2 ANQGSEA. CDR3 amino acids: CSATGTNEKLFF. Written as DNA, the CDR3 is TGCAGCGCTACAGGGACAAACGAAAAACTGTTTTTT. Variable domain in full (rest from reference TRBV29-1 and TRBJ1-4): SAVISQKPSRDICQRGTSLTIQCQVDSQVTMMFWYRQQPGQSLTLIATANQGSEATYESGFVIDKFPISRPNLTFSTLTVSNMSPEDSSIYLCSATGTNEKLFFGSGTQLSVL.

This chain uses TRBV14 with TRBJ2-3, with 11 bases matching TRBD2. Germline CDR1 reads SGHDN; CDR2 reads FVKESK. The CDR3 has 15 amino acids. Trimming removed 3 bases from V and 4 bases from J; junction bases left unmatched: 3. The CDR3 spells CASSQLAGGADTQYF. The CDR3 nucleotides read TGTGCCAGCAGCCAGCTAGCGGGGGGTGCAGATACGCAGTATTTT.

The gene calls are TRBV5-1 and TRBJ1-6; D possibly corresponds to TRBD1 (6 bases). Germline lookup yields CDR1 SGHRS and CDR2 YFSETQ. V was clipped by 3 bases and J by 10 bases, with 26 bases between them. This CDR3 is 18 amino acids long. CDR3 in amino acids: CASSWGGHGFLVGSPLHF. The CDR3 DNA sequence: TGCGCCAGCAGCTGGGGGGGACACGGATTCTTGGTAGGCTCACCCCTCCACTTT.

V and J are TRBV9 and TRBJ1-1; no clear D gene. This CDR3 spans 13 amino acids. Germline lookup yields CDR1 SGDLS and CDR2 YYNGEE. Deletions cut 2 bases from V and 2 bases from J, with 7 bases between. As DNA, the CDR3 is TGTGCCAGCAGCGTGGGCAGAAACACTGAAGCTTTCTTT. This encodes CASSVGRNTEAFF.

The V and J genes are TRBV9 and TRBJ1-3; D may be TRBD1 (5 bases). In germline, CDR1 is SGDLS, CDR2 YYNGEE. The V and J ends lost 4 bases and 0 bases respectively, with 11 bases between them. The CDR3 covers 15 residues. The CDR3 bases are TGTGCCAGCAGCAAAACAGGATTCTCTGGAAACACCATATATTTT. Translation: CASSKTGFSGNTIYF.

V usage is TRBV6-2 or TRBV6-3 and J usage is TRBJ1-1; 7 positions match TRBD1. The CDR3 is 14 amino acids. V was clipped by 4 bases and J by 4 bases; unmatched bases: 6. Per the germline V gene, CDR1 is MNHEY and CDR2 is SVGEGT. Written as DNA, the CDR3 is TGTGCCAGCAGTTGGGGCCACAGGGGCACTGAAGCTTTCTTT. Translated, it gives CASSWGHRGTEAFF.

The chain combines TRBV5-4 with TRBJ1-2; D is perhaps TRBD1 (6 bases). V lost 0 bases and J lost 5, with 14 bases in between. CDR3 size: 15 residues. Germline values: CDR1 SGHNT, CDR2 YYREEE (reference sequence). The CDR3 nucleotides read TGTGCCAGCAGCTTGGCCACGGGGGGCGCATATGGCTACACCTTC. This codes for CASSLATGGAYGYTF.

This chain connects TRBV9 to TRBJ2-2, with 11 bases identical to TRBD2. CDR3 length: 16 amino acids. Looked up from germline, CDR1 is SGDLS and CDR2 is YYNGEE. V shed 2 bases and J 7 bases; nucleotides not matched to a gene: 7. CDR3 in DNA: TGTGCCAGCAGCGTTATTAGCGGGGGGGCCGACGGGGAGCTGTTTTTT. Protein: CASSVISGGADGELFF.

This clone was detected a few times. This chain connects TRBV5-1 to TRBJ1-1; 7 nucleotides align to TRBD1. V shed 0 bases, J shed 0 bases, and the junction held 11 bases outside the gene matches. The germline CDR1 and CDR2 sequences are SGHRS and YFSETQ. The CDR3 length is 18 residues. CDR3 in DNA: TGCGCCAGCAGCTTGGCCTTGGCAGGGGGATCCATGAACACTGAAGCTTTCTTT. Amino acids: CASSLALAGGSMNTEAFF.

V and J are TRBV18 and TRBJ2-3; TRBD1 is a possible D gene (6 bases). Between the trimmed V and J ends, which lost 6 bases and 1 base, there was a span of 17 bases. CDR3 length: 16 amino acids. Germline CDR1 and CDR2: KGHSH and LQKENI. CDR3 in amino acids: CASSPQGFGGTDTQYF. The CDR3 nucleotides read TGTGCCAGCTCGCCCCAGGGGTTTGGGGGCACAGATACGCAGTATTTT.

This clone was seen a handful of times. V usage is TRBV19 and J usage is TRBJ1-2; TRBD1 matches at 8 bases. Germline V lookup: CDR1 LNHDA, CDR2 SQIVND (reference sequence). V shed 3 bases and J 5 bases; nucleotides not matched to a gene: 11. This CDR3 is built from 16 residues. This CDR3 reads CASSISLGQDYYGYTF. The CDR3 nucleotides read TGTGCCAGTAGTATTTCCTTGGGACAGGACTATTATGGCTACACCTTC. The whole variable domain, filled in from reference TRBV19 and TRBJ1-2, reads DGGITQSPKYLFRKEGQNVTLSCEQNLNHDAMYWYRQDPGQGLRLIYYSQIVNDFQKGDIAEGYSVSREKKESFPLTVTSAQKNPTAFYLCASSISLGQDYYGYTFGSGTRLTVV.

The chain links TRBV7-9 to TRBJ2-3, with 9 nucleotides matching TRBD2. The V gene end was trimmed by 8 bases and the J gene end by 0 bases; junction bases not matched to a gene: 3. Germline V gene lookup returns CDR1 SEHNR and CDR2 FQNEAQ (reference sequence). The length of the CDR3 is 14 residues. CDR3 loop: CASELAGSTDTQYF. Written as DNA, the CDR3 is TGTGCCAGCGAACTAGCGGGCAGCACAGATACGCAGTATTTT.

The CDR3: CASSPAGGGETQYF. DNA of the CDR3: TGTGCCAGCAGCCCCGCGGGGGGGGGTGAGACCCAGTACTTC. The chain uses TRBV7-2 and TRBJ2-5; 9 bases are shared with TRBD2. The V and J ends lost 5 bases and 5 bases, in that order; junction bases with no gene match: 6. CDR1 SGHTA and CDR2 FQGNSA come from the germline V gene. The CDR3 sequence is 14 residues long.

The J gene is TRBJ2-3, the V gene TRBV11-2, with D perhaps matching TRBD1 (6 bases). CDR1 is SGHAT, CDR2 FQNNGV, per germline. The CDR3 spans 16 residues. V was pared by 0 bases and J by 4 bases, with 14 bases between. The CDR3 loop reads CASSLDPGVGADTQYF. The CDR3 DNA reads TGTGCCAGCAGCTTAGACCCAGGGGTGGGCGCAGATACGCAGTATTTT.

The chain recombines TRBV12-3 or TRBV12-4 with TRBJ1-1; no definite D call. The CDR3 is 13 residues long. Trimming took off 1 base at V and 4 bases at J, with 7 bases between the two ends. CDR3: CASSLGWSTEAFF. The CDR3, as DNA: TGTGCCAGCAGTTTAGGATGGAGCACTGAAGCTTTCTTT.

CDR3 residues: CASSTRDRAAIEAFF. The CDR3 DNA reads TGTGCCAGCAGTACCCGGGACAGGGCAGCCATTGAAGCTTTCTTT. The rearrangement links TRBV6-5 to TRBJ1-1, with TRBD1 matching over 9 bases. V shed 5 bases and J 7 bases; nucleotides not matched to a gene: 11. Per the germline V gene, CDR1 is MNHEY and CDR2 is SVGAGI. The CDR3 length is 15 residues.

V usage is TRBV29-1 and J usage is TRBJ2-3; 9 bases map to TRBD1. CDR3 length equals 14 residues. Germline CDR1 and CDR2: SQVTM and ANQGSEA. The CDR3: CSIIPGQGSDTQYF. The CDR3 DNA reads as TGCAGTATTATTCCGGGACAGGGATCAGATACGCAGTATTTT.

This chain connects TRBV6-5 to TRBJ2-7; 7 bases align to TRBD1. Germline V gene lookup returns CDR1 MNHEY and CDR2 SVGAGI. This CDR3 is 15 amino acids long. The V segment lost 5 bases and the J segment 7 bases; nucleotides outside the gene matches: 14. In DNA form, the CDR3 reads TGTGCCAGCAGTCTTACGTATCAGGGGGTAGGGGAGCAGTACTTC. Translated: CASSLTYQGVGEQYF.

This clone was seen more than once but under ten times. One end of the junction varies from germline; a read error may be responsible. The V and J genes are TRBV24-1 and TRBJ2-7; possible D gene TRBD1, 6 bases. Germline CDR1 and CDR2: KGHDR and SFDVKD. This CDR3 spans 16 amino acids. This CDR3 is CATSTLTETGSSEQYF. In DNA, the CDR3 is TGTGCCACCAGTACCCTGACCGAGACAGGTTCCTCCGAGCAGTACTTC.

The chain combines TRBV20-1 with TRBJ2-1; TRBD2 is a possible D gene (5 bases). The V end lost 4 bases, the J end lost 8 bases, and 9 bases lay between the germline ends. There are 11 residues in the CDR3. Germline CDR1 is DFQATT and CDR2 is SNEGSKA (reference sequence). The CDR3, as DNA: TGCAGTGCTAAGGGCGGGCATGAGCAGTTCTTC. Protein sequence: CSAKGGHEQFF.

V is TRBV5-1 and J is TRBJ1-2, with unresolved D. Trimming shortened V by 3 bases and J by 1 base, and 7 bases separated the two germline ends. Per germline, CDR1 SGHRS and CDR2 YFSETQ. The CDR3 totals 13 residues. CDR3 region: CASSYDNNYGYTF. The CDR3 coding sequence is TGCGCCAGCAGCTATGACAATAACTATGGCTACACCTTC.

The gene calls are TRBV4-1 and TRBJ1-6; no clear D. V was trimmed by 3 bases and J by 10 bases, leaving 13 bases between them. Looked up from germline, CDR1 is MGHRA and CDR2 is YSYEKL. The CDR3 is 14 residues long. The CDR3 is CASSQVEGISPLHF. The CDR3 DNA reads TGCGCCAGCAGCCAGGTGGAGGGAATCTCACCCCTCCACTTT.

V and J are TRBV3-1 (or the pseudogene TRBV3-2) and TRBJ1-1; D remains unclear. V was pared by 2 bases and J by 6 bases, with 13 bases between. Germline V CDR1 and CDR2: LGHDT, YNNKEL (reference sequence). This CDR3 contains 14 residues. In DNA form, the CDR3 reads TGTGCCAGCAGCCAAAAAAAGCTGCTGGCTGAAGCTTTCTTT. It encodes CASSQKKLLAEAFF.

The chain links TRBV4-1 to TRBJ1-1; D possibly corresponds to TRBD1 (6 bases). The length of the CDR3 is 17 residues. Germline V gene lookup returns CDR1 MGHRA and CDR2 YSYEKL. V gave up 0 bases and J gave up 5 bases, with 19 bases separating them. The CDR3 is CASSQDPKTGFGTEAFF. For the CDR3, the DNA is TGCGCCAGCAGCCAAGATCCCAAGACAGGATTTGGGACTGAAGCTTTCTTT.